Listed below are T cell receptor beta chains from one sample, sequenced in a study of control samples from healthy donors and cancer patients. Data came from immunoSEQ multiplex PCR; TCRdb stores just in-frame clones and leaves some out. The sample has under 150,000 clones, around 90% seen once; the top ten hold around 9%. The sample consisted of blood. These receptors were collected from a man aged 35 to 55 in good health. Both conserved end residues are part of each CDR3. The D gene is left open where the match is weak. Rows give clone size only sometimes, using once, few, many, or a class for an expanded clone.

cdr3_nt: TGCGCCAGCAGCTTGAGGTTCTCTCGCGTAGCGGGGGGGACAGATACGCAGTATTTT
cdr3_aa: CASSLRFSRVAGGTDTQYF
v_call: TRBV5-1
j_call: TRBJ2-3
d_call: TRBD2
clone_size: -

cdr3_nt: TGTGCCAGCAGTGACAGGGGGGGGGAGACCCAGTACTTC
cdr3_aa: CASSDRGGETQYF
v_call: TRBV2
j_call: TRBJ2-5
d_call: -
clone_size: -

cdr3_nt: TGTGCCATCAGAAAGGTGGACGAGCAGTACTTC
cdr3_aa: CAIRKVDEQYF
v_call: TRBV10-3
j_call: TRBJ2-7
d_call: -
clone_size: -

cdr3_nt: TGTGCCAGCTCACTTCAAAGCAATCAGCCCCAGCATTTT
cdr3_aa: CASSLQSNQPQHF
v_call: TRBV18
j_call: TRBJ1-5
d_call: -
clone_size: -

cdr3_nt: TGCAGCGCCCGGACAGGGAATAGCAATCAGCCCCAGCATTTT
cdr3_aa: CSARTGNSNQPQHF
v_call: TRBV29-1
j_call: TRBJ1-5
d_call: TRBD1
clone_size: -

cdr3_nt: TGTGCCAGCAGCCCCGGGAGACCAAGAGGCTACACCTTC
cdr3_aa: CASSPGRPRGYTF
v_call: TRBV7-9
j_call: TRBJ1-2
d_call: -
clone_size: -

cdr3_nt: TGCGCCAGCAGCCCCTTGGGTTCTGGAAACACCATATATTTT
cdr3_aa: CASSPLGSGNTIYF
v_call: TRBV5-1
j_call: TRBJ1-3
d_call: -
clone_size: -

cdr3_nt: TGTGCCAGCAGTTTCGGCCCCGGGGGTAGCGAGACCCAGTACTTC
cdr3_aa: CASSFGPGGSETQYF
v_call: TRBV6-6
j_call: TRBJ2-5
d_call: -
clone_size: -

cdr3_nt: TGTGCCACCAGCAGAGATTTCGGCGGCTATAGCAATCAGCCCCAGCATTTT
cdr3_aa: CATSRDFGGYSNQPQHF
v_call: TRBV15
j_call: TRBJ1-5
d_call: -
clone_size: -

cdr3_nt: TGTGCCATCAGTGAGGCCTTAGCGGGGGGCGAAGAGACCCAGTACTTC
cdr3_aa: CAISEALAGGEETQYF
v_call: TRBV10-3
j_call: TRBJ2-5
d_call: TRBD2
clone_size: -

cdr3_nt: TGTGCCAGCAGTGACAAGGGGAATAGCAATCAGCCCCAGCATTTT
cdr3_aa: CASSDKGNSNQPQHF
v_call: TRBV6-2/TRBV6-3
j_call: TRBJ1-5
d_call: -
clone_size: -

cdr3_nt: TGTGCCAGCAGTGAAAGGGGGGGGCCCTACAATGAGCAGTTCTTC
cdr3_aa: CASSERGGPYNEQFF
v_call: TRBV2
j_call: TRBJ2-1
d_call: -
clone_size: many

cdr3_nt: TGTGCCAGCAGTACCGGGACAGGGGATCTTCCTTTCTACGAGCAGTACTTC
cdr3_aa: CASSTGTGDLPFYEQYF
v_call: TRBV6-2/TRBV6-3
j_call: TRBJ2-7
d_call: TRBD1
clone_size: -

cdr3_nt: TGTGCCAGCAGCTCGCACACCACAGGGATAACCGGGGAGCTGTTTTTT
cdr3_aa: CASSSHTTGITGELFF
v_call: TRBV11-2
j_call: TRBJ2-2
d_call: -
clone_size: -

cdr3_nt: TGTGCCAGCAGTTTAAACTCAGACTACGAGCAGTACTTC
cdr3_aa: CASSLNSDYEQYF
v_call: TRBV12-3/TRBV12-4
j_call: TRBJ2-7
d_call: -
clone_size: -

cdr3_nt: TGTGCCAGCAGGTGGACAGGGAAGGGAGAGACCCAGTACTTC
cdr3_aa: CASRWTGKGETQYF
v_call: TRBV3-1/TRBV3-2
j_call: TRBJ2-5
d_call: TRBD1
clone_size: -